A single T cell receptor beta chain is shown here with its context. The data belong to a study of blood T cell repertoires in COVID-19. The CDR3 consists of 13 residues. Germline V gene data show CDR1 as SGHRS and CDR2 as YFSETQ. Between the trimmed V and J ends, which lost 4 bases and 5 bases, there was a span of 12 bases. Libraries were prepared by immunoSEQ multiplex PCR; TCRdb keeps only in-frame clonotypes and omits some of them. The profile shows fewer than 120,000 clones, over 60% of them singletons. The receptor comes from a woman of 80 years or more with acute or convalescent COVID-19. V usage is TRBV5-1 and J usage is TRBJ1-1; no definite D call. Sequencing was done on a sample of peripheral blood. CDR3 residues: CASSRISETEAFF. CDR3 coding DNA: TGCGCCAGCAGCCGTATTAGCGAGACTGAAGCTTTCTTT.